The 21 T cell receptor beta chains reported below all come from one sample, sequenced in a study of blood T cell repertoires in COVID-19. TCRdb keeps only in-frame clones here, not all; method: immunoSEQ multiplex PCR. Of 650,000 to 800,000 clones listed, 85% to 90% were seen once; the top ten hold around 0.3%. Material: peripheral blood. The receptors here all came from a young woman with acute or convalescent COVID-19.

The J gene is TRBJ1-2, the V gene TRBV5-5, with 10 bases identical to TRBD1. The CDR3 runs to 14 residues. The germline CDR1 and CDR2 sequences are SGHKS and YYEKEE (reference sequence). After removal of 4 bases from V and 3 bases from J, the junction contained 3 bases not matched to a gene. CDR3 DNA: TGTGCCAGCAGCGGGACAGGGGCTTACTATGGCTACACCTTC. Its translation is CASSGTGAYYGYTF.

The chain carries TRBV19 and TRBJ1-2, with a tentative D call TRBD1 (5 bases). The V and J ends lost 5 bases and 4 bases respectively, with 14 bases between them. The CDR3 loop spans 14 amino acids. CDR1 and CDR2 from the germline V gene are LNHDA and SQIVND (reference sequence). The CDR3 is CASSFLTATYGYTF. CDR3 sequence (DNA): TGTGCCAGTAGTTTTTTGACAGCTACCTATGGCTACACCTTC.

This chain links TRBV5-4 with TRBJ2-7; 11 bases are a match to TRBD1. Trimming removed 4 bases from V and 4 bases from J; junction bases left unmatched: 4. Germline V gene sequence: CDR1 SGHNT, CDR2 YYREEE (reference sequence). CDR3 size: 14 residues. CDR3 in DNA: TGTGCCAGCAGCCGAGGACAGGGGGCGTACGAGCAGTACTTC. It codes for CASSRGQGAYEQYF.

The chain couples TRBV10-1 to TRBJ2-1; 9 nucleotides line up with TRBD2. Trimming at V came to 7 bases and at J to 4 bases, leaving 11 bases not matched to a gene. Looked up from germline, CDR1 is WNHNN and CDR2 is SYGVQD (reference sequence). The CDR3 has 16 amino acids. The CDR3: CASNTPLAGLYNEQFF. As DNA, the CDR3 is TGCGCCAGCAACACACCCCTAGCGGGGCTTTACAATGAGCAGTTCTTC.

The V and J genes are TRBV6-5 and TRBJ2-1; 7 bases align to TRBD2. The CDR3 extends over 14 amino acids. Trimming cost V 3 bases and J 8 bases; bases outside gene matches: 7. Germline loops: CDR1 MNHEY, CDR2 SVGAGI. The CDR3 coding sequence is TGTGCCAGCAGTTATATTTCAGGGAGGGATGAGCAGTTCTTC. Encoded protein: CASSYISGRDEQFF.

The chain is built from TRBV4-3 and TRBJ1-1; TRBD1 agrees at 9 bases. V was pared by 5 bases and J by 5 bases, with 6 bases of the junction left unmatched. Germline V gives CDR1 LGHNA, CDR2 YSLEER. CDR3 size: 14 residues. The CDR3 is CASSYRGLGTEAFF. For the CDR3, the DNA is TGCGCCAGCAGCTACAGGGGGCTCGGGACTGAAGCTTTCTTT.

The rearrangement uses TRBV10-1 and TRBJ1-5; possibly TRBD1 for D (6 bases). Germline CDR1 WNHNN, CDR2 SYGVQD (reference sequence). Deletions cut 0 bases from V and 0 bases from J, with 15 bases between. This CDR3 has 18 amino acids. Here the CDR3 DNA reads TGCGCCAGCAGTGAGTCTGAGACAGGTTGGGATAGCAATCAGCCCCAGCATTTT. Encoded protein: CASSESETGWDSNQPQHF.

The chain uses TRBV5-4 and TRBJ1-2; 7 bases line up with TRBD1. The CDR3 runs 12 residues. V dropped 2 bases and J dropped 8; count of bases not matched to a gene: 3. Germline V gene lookup returns CDR1 SGHNT and CDR2 YYREEE (reference sequence). CDR3 nucleotide sequence: TGTGCCAGCAGCTTAGGGGGCTGGGGCTACACCTTC. It encodes CASSLGGWGYTF.

The V and J genes are TRBV2 and TRBJ1-3; perhaps TRBD1 as D (5 bases). Trimming cost V 9 bases and J 4 bases, with 16 bases left between them. In germline, CDR1 is SNHLY, CDR2 FYNNEI. This CDR3 has 14 amino acids. The chain's CDR3 is CASLRGSGGNTIYF. The DNA for the CDR3 is TGTGCCAGTCTGCGGGGCTCGGGCGGAAACACCATATATTTT.

The chain uses TRBV20-1 and TRBJ1-1; D ambiguous. The ends were cut back, 3 bases at V and 0 bases at J, with 14 bases in the middle. CDR1 is DFQATT, CDR2 SNEGSKA, per germline (reference sequence). This CDR3 comprises 15 residues. CDR3 loop: CSASLAQIMNTEAFF. The CDR3 DNA is TGCAGTGCTAGTCTCGCACAGATAATGAACACTGAAGCTTTCTTT.

Details on this clone: In the same sample, other DNA sequences code for this CDR3. The J gene is TRBJ1-2, the V gene TRBV5-1; TRBD1 might be the D (5 bases). V lost 3 bases to trimming and J lost 2 bases, with 8 bases between them. This CDR3 spans 13 amino acids. Germline assignment: CDR1 SGHRS and CDR2 YFSETQ. This CDR3 is CASSSGGNYGYTF. The CDR3 DNA is TGCGCCAGCAGCTCCGGGGGGAACTATGGCTACACCTTC.

This clone showed up just a few times. The chain recombines TRBV20-1 with TRBJ1-6; 10 bases line up with TRBD1. Germline V gives CDR1 DFQATT, CDR2 SNEGSKA (reference sequence). This CDR3 has 16 residues. The V and J ends lost 3 bases and 6 bases, in that order; junction bases with no gene match: 8. The CDR3 coding sequence is TGCAGTGCTAGTCCGACAGGGGGCAGGGTTAATTCACCCCTCCACTTT. This translates into CSASPTGGRVNSPLHF.

The rearrangement joins TRBV5-1 to TRBJ1-2; D is uncertain. V gave up 2 bases and J gave up 8 bases, with 16 bases separating them. CDR1 SGHRS and CDR2 YFSETQ come from the germline V gene. This CDR3 region has 14 residues. CDR3 sequence reads: CASSFGRGNMGYTF. In nucleotides, the CDR3 is TGCGCCAGCAGCTTCGGACGGGGAAATATGGGCTACACCTTC.

The chain has TRBV7-2 and TRBJ1-1; 7 bases are a match to TRBD1. J lost 2 bases, V lost 4 bases, and 10 bases had no gene match. The length of the CDR3 is 16 residues. Per germline, CDR1 SGHTA and CDR2 FQGNSA. In DNA form, the CDR3 reads TGTGCCAGCAGCTCCGGGACAGCCTACCCAAACACTGAAGCTTTCTTT. Its protein product is CASSSGTAYPNTEAFF.

V gene TRBV7-2 combines with J gene TRBJ2-2, with D tentatively TRBD2 (6 bases). Germline lookup yields CDR1 SGHTA and CDR2 FQGNSA. V was clipped by 5 bases and J by 5 bases, with 12 bases between them. The CDR3 length is 14 residues. CDR3 bases: TGTGCCAGCAGCCTACGCCGGGAGACCGGGGAGCTGTTTTTT. Amino acid sequence: CASSLRRETGELFF. Supplemented by reference TRBV7-2 and TRBJ2-2, the full variable domain reads GAGVSQSPSNKVTEKGKDVELRCDPISGHTALYWYRQSLGQGLEFLIYFQGNSAPDKSGLPSDRFSAERTGGSVSTLTIQRTQQEDSAVYLCASSLRRETGELFFGEGSRLTVL.

The rearrangement links TRBV7-6 to TRBJ2-1, with 14 bases fitting TRBD2. CDR1 SGHVS and CDR2 FNYEAQ come from the germline V gene. The CDR3 spans 17 residues. Losses at the gene ends were 5 bases for V and 6 bases for J; bases not matched to a gene: 9. DNA for the CDR3: TGTGCCAGCAGCCCGACTAGCGGGGGGGGGTACAGCAATGAGCAGTTCTTC. Protein sequence: CASSPTSGGGYSNEQFF.

This clone turned up a few times. This chain links TRBV29-1 with TRBJ2-5, with TRBD1 matching 10 bases. The CDR3 sequence is 14 residues long. Germline values: CDR1 SQVTM, CDR2 ANQGSEA. The trim removed 1 base at V and 2 bases at J, leaving 1 base unmatched. Written as DNA, the CDR3 is TGCAGCGTTGAAGCGGACAGGGGGCAAGAGACCCAGTACTTC. It encodes CSVEADRGQETQYF.

The chain combines TRBV15 with TRBJ1-2, with D possibly matching TRBD1 (6 bases). The CDR3 contains 17 residues. V was clipped by 0 bases and J by 2 bases, with 16 bases between them. In germline, CDR1 is LNHNV, CDR2 YYDKDF (reference sequence). CDR3: CATSRDLGQHINYGYTF. In nucleotides, the CDR3 is TGTGCCACCAGCAGAGATTTAGGACAGCACATAAACTATGGCTACACCTTC.

This clone appeared a single time. The chain uses TRBV29-1 and TRBJ2-1; 9 bases match TRBD2. The J segment lost 7 bases and the V segment lost 4 bases, leaving 11 bases of the junction unmatched. Germline V lookup: CDR1 SQVTM, CDR2 ANQGSEA. The CDR3 has 15 amino acids. The CDR3 is CSVGTRAGGRNEQFF. The CDR3 region has the DNA TGCAGCGTTGGAACCCGAGCGGGGGGCCGGAATGAGCAGTTCTTC.

This sequence joins TRBV15 and TRBJ2-2; D may be TRBD1 (5 bases). The CDR3 is 11 amino acids. V was shortened by 10 bases and J by 5 bases, with 8 bases between the two germline ends. From germline, CDR1 is LNHNV and CDR2 YYDKDF (reference sequence). CDR3: CASQGTGELFF. The DNA of the CDR3 is TGTGCCAGCCAGGGTACCGGGGAGCTGTTTTTT.

DNA for the CDR3: TGTGCCAGTAGTACGTGGACAGTACCGAACACTGAAGCTTTCTTT. It encodes CASSTWTVPNTEAFF. The J gene is TRBJ1-1, the V gene TRBV19, with D possibly being TRBD1 (6 bases). CDR1 and CDR2 from the germline V gene are LNHDA and SQIVND (reference sequence). CDR3 length equals 15 residues. The V and J ends lost 4 bases and 1 base respectively, with 13 bases between them.